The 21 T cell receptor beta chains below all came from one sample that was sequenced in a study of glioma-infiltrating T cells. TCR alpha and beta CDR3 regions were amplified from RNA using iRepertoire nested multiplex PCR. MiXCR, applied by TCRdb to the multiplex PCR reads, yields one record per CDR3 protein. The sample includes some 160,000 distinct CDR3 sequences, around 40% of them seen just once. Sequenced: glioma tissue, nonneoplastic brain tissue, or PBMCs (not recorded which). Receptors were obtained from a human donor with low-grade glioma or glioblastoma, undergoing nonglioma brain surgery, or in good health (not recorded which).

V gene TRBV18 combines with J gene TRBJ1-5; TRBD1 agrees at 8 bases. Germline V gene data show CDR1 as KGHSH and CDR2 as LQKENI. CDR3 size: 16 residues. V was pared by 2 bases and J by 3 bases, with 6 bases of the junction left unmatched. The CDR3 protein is CASSPSTGGHNQPQHF. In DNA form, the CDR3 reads TGTGCCAGCTCACCAAGTACAGGGGGTCACAATCAGCCCCAGCATTTT.

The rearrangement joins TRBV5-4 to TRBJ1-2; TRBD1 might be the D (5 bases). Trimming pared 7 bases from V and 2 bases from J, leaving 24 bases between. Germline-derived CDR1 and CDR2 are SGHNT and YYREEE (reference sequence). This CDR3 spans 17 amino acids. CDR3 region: CASFQLGTSRTNYGYTF. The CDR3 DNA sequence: TGTGCCAGCTTTCAACTGGGGACCAGTCGAACAAACTATGGCTACACCTTC.

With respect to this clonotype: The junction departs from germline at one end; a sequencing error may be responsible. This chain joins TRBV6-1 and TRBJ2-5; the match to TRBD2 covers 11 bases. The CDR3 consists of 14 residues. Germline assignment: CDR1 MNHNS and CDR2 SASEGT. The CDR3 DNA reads TGCGCCAGCAATATAGCGGGAGGGCCAGAGACCCAGTACTTC. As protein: CASNIAGGPETQYF.

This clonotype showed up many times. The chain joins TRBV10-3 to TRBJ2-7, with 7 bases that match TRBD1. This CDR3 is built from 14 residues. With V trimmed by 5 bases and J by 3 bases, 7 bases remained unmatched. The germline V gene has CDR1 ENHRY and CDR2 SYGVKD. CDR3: CAISPQTGNYEQYF. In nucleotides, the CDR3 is TGTGCCATCAGTCCTCAGACAGGGAACTACGAGCAGTACTTC.

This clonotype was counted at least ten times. The CDR3 nucleotides read TGCAGTGCTTGGGACAGGCGTTCCTACGAGCAGTACTTC. It translates to CSAWDRRSYEQYF. The V and J genes are TRBV20-1 and TRBJ2-7; TRBD1 matches 8 bases. This CDR3 contains 13 residues. The V gene's germline CDR1 is DFQATT and CDR2 SNEGSKA (reference sequence). With V trimmed by 5 bases and J by 1 base, 4 bases remained unmatched.

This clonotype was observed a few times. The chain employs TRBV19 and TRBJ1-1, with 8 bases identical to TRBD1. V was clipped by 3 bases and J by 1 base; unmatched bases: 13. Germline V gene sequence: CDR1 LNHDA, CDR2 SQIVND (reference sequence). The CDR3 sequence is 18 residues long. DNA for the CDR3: TGTGCCAGTAGTATTGGATCGGGACAGGTACTGAAGAACACTGAAGCTTTCTTT. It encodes CASSIGSGQVLKNTEAFF.

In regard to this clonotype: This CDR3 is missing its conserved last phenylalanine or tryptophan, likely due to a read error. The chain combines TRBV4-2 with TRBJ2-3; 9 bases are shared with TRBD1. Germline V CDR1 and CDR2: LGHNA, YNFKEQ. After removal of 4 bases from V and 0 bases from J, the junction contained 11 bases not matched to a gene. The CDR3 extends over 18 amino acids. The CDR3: CASSPRQGGSYSTDTQYL. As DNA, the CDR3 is TGTGCCAGCAGCCCAAGACAGGGGGGCTCTTATAGCACAGATACGCAGTATTTA.

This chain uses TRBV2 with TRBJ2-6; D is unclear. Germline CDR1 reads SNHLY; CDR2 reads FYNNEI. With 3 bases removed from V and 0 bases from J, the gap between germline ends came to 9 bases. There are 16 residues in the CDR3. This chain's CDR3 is CASSEYTYSGANVLTF. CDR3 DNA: TGTGCCAGCAGTGAGTATACCTACTCTGGGGCCAACGTCCTGACTTTC.

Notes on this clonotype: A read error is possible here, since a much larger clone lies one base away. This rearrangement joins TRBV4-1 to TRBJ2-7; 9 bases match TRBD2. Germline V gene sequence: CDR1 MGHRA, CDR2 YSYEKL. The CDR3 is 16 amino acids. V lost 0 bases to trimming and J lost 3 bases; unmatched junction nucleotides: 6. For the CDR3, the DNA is TGCGCCAGCAGCCAAGATGCGGGTAGCGGGAGCTACGAGCAGTACTTC. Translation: CASSQDAGSGSYEQYF.

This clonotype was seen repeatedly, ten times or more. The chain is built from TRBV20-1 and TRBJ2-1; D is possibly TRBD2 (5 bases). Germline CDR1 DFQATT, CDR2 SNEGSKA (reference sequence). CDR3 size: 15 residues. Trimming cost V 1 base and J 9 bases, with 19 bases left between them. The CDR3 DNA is TGCAGTGCTAGAGTGACTGCTAGCCTCTCCGCTGAGCAGTTCTTC. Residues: CSARVTASLSAEQFF.

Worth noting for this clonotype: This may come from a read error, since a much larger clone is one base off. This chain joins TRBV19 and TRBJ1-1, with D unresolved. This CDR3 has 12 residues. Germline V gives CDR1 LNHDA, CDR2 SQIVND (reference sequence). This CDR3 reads CVSSSRISGAFF. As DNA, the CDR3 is TGTGTCAGTAGTAGCAGGATCTCGGGAGCTTTCTTT. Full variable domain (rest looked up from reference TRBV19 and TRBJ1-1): DGGITQSPKYLFRKEGQNVTLSCEQNLNHDAMYWYRQDPGQGLRLIYYSQIVNDFQKGDIAEGYSVSREKKESFPLTVTSAQKNPTAFYLCVSSSRISGAFFGQGTRLTVV.

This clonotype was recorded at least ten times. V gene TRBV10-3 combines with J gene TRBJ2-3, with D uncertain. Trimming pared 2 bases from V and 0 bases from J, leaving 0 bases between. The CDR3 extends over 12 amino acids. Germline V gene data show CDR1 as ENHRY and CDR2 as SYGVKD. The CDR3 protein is CAISESTDTQYF. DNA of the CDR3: TGTGCCATCAGTGAGAGCACAGATACGCAGTATTTT.

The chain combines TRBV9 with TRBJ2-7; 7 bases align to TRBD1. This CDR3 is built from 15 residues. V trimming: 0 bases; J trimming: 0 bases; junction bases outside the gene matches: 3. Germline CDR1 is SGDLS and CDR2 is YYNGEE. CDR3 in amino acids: CASSVGWDSSYEQYF. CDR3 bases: TGTGCCAGCAGCGTAGGGTGGGACAGCTCCTACGAGCAGTACTTC.

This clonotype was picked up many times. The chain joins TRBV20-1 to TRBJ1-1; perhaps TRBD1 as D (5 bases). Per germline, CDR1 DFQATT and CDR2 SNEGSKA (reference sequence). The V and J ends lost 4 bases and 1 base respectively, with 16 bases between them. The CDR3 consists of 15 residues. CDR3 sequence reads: CSAITKGDRNTEAFF. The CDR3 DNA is TGCAGTGCTATAACCAAGGGTGACAGGAACACTGAAGCTTTCTTT.

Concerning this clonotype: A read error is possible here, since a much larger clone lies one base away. DNA for the CDR3: TGTGCCAGCAGAGTAACGCCTTTCTCCTACGAGCAGTACTTC. Translating gives CASRVTPFSYEQYF. The V gene is TRBV27, the J gene TRBJ2-7; D remains unclear. The CDR3 runs to 14 residues. Trimming pared 6 bases from V and 0 bases from J, leaving 12 bases between. Germline CDR1 reads MNHEY; CDR2 reads SMNVEV (reference sequence).

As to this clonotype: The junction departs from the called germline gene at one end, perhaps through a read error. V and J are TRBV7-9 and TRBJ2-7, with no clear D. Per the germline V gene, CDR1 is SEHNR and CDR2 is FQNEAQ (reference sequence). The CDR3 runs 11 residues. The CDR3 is CASSSAYKQYF. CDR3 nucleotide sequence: TGTGCCAGCAGCTCAGCCTACAAGCAGTACTTC.

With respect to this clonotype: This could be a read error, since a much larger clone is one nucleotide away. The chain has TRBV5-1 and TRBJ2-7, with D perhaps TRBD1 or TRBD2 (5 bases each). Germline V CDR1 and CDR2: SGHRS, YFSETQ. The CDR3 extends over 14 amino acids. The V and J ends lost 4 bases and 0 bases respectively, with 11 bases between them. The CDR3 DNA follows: TGCGCCAGCAGCGGGGACGACCACTCCTACGAGCAGTACTTC. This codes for CASSGDDHSYEQYF.

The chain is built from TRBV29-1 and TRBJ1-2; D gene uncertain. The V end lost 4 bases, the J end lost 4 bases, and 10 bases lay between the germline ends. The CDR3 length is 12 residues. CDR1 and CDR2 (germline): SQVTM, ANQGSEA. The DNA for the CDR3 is TGCAGCGTTGGAGGAGGGCCCTATGGCTACACCTTC. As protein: CSVGGGPYGYTF.

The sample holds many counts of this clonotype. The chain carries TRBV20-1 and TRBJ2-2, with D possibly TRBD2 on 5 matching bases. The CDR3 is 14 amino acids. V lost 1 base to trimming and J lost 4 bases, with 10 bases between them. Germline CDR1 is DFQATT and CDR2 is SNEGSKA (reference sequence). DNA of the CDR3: TGCAGTGCTAGAGGGGCGGGCGCCACCGGGGAGCTGTTTTTT. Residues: CSARGAGATGELFF.

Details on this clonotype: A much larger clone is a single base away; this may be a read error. The CDR3 loop reads CTTGSDKGNPYNEQFF. Written as DNA, the CDR3 is TGCACGACCGGCTCCGATAAGGGGAACCCTTACAATGAGCAGTTCTTC. The chain combines TRBV20-1 with TRBJ2-1, with a possible D match to TRBD1 (5 bases). Germline V gives CDR1 DFQATT, CDR2 SNEGSKA (reference sequence). This CDR3 contains 16 residues.

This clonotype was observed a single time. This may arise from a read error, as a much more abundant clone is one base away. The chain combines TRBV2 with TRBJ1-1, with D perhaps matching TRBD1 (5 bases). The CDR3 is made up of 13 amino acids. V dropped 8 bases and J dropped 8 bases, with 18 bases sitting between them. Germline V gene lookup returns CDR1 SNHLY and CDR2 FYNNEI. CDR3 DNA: TGTGCCAGCTTGTACAGTCTGGGGGAAGAAGCTTTCTTT. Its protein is CASLYSLGEEAFF.